The 11 T cell receptor beta chains reported below all come from one sample, sequenced in a study of blood T cell repertoires in COVID-19. Sequencing was performed with immunoSEQ multiplex PCR; in TCRdb, only in-frame clones are kept and a portion is missing. Of 150,000 to 200,000 clones listed, around 82% are singletons. Specimen: peripheral blood. The receptors here all came from a woman aged 80 or over with acute or convalescent COVID-19.

The V and J genes are TRBV7-2 and TRBJ1-1; TRBD1 agrees at 9 bases. CDR3 size: 18 residues. V shed 1 base and J 7 bases; nucleotides not matched to a gene: 16. Per the germline V gene, CDR1 is SGHTA and CDR2 is FQGNSA. The chain's CDR3 is CASSLVATSGTGQSEAFF. The CDR3 bases are TGTGCCAGCAGCTTAGTAGCTACCTCCGGGACAGGGCAGAGTGAAGCTTTCTTT.

The chain carries TRBV19 and TRBJ2-3; 7 bases are shared with TRBD1. With V trimmed by 7 bases and J by 4 bases, 8 bases remained unmatched. Per germline, CDR1 LNHDA and CDR2 SQIVND (reference sequence). This CDR3 spans 14 amino acids. CDR3 in amino acids: CASNNRGSADTQYF. The CDR3 DNA is TGTGCCAGTAATAACAGGGGTAGTGCAGATACGCAGTATTTT.

The chain has TRBV5-4 and TRBJ2-5; a weak D match, TRBD1 (6 bases). V was clipped by 0 bases and J by 4 bases, with 16 bases between them. CDR1 and CDR2 (germline): SGHNT, YYREEE (reference sequence). This CDR3 spans 16 amino acids. CDR3 in amino acids: CASSLDGYRATETQYF. CDR3 sequence (DNA): TGTGCCAGCAGCTTGGACGGGTACAGGGCCACAGAGACCCAGTACTTC.

This clone has more than one count but fewer than ten. V usage is TRBV3-1 (or the pseudogene TRBV3-2) and J usage is TRBJ2-3, with 7 bases identical to TRBD2. CDR3 size: 14 residues. V lost 4 bases to trimming and J lost 6 bases; unmatched junction nucleotides: 7. Germline CDR1 reads LGHDT; CDR2 reads YNNKEL (reference sequence). As DNA, the CDR3 is TGTGCCAGCAGCCCTAGCGGAACTAGCGATACGCAGTATTTT. It codes for CASSPSGTSDTQYF.

The genes are TRBV9 and TRBJ2-1, with 8 bases aligning to TRBD2. V was pared by 0 bases and J by 12 bases, with 5 bases of the junction left unmatched. In germline, CDR1 is SGDLS, CDR2 YYNGEE. The CDR3 has 13 residues. The CDR3 DNA reads as TGTGCCAGCAGCGTAGAAGGACTAGCAGGGCAGTTCTTC. Encoded protein: CASSVEGLAGQFF.

The rearrangement links TRBV5-4 to TRBJ2-3; the match to TRBD2 covers 9 bases. CDR3 length: 15 amino acids. Germline V gives CDR1 SGHNT, CDR2 YYREEE (reference sequence). V was pared by 4 bases and J by 2 bases, with 5 bases of the junction left unmatched. The CDR3 sequence is CASSPSGRNTDTQYF. The CDR3 DNA sequence: TGTGCCAGCAGCCCGAGCGGGAGGAACACAGATACGCAGTATTTT.

The chain uses TRBV19 and TRBJ2-1; D may be TRBD2 (6 bases). The CDR3 spans 17 residues. V gave up 3 bases and J gave up 0 bases, with 15 bases separating them. In germline, CDR1 is LNHDA, CDR2 SQIVND (reference sequence). The CDR3 DNA reads TGTGCCAGTAGTATCGGCGGGATTCTCTACTCCTACAATGAGCAGTTCTTC. Protein product: CASSIGGILYSYNEQFF.

The rearrangement uses TRBV7-2 and TRBJ1-2, with 10 bases lining up with TRBD1. Germline CDR1 SGHTA, CDR2 FQGNSA. The V gene end was trimmed by 5 bases and the J gene end by 7 bases; junction bases not matched to a gene: 13. The CDR3 is made up of 16 amino acids. CDR3 DNA: TGTGCCAGCAGCCAGGGACAGGGGCCCAGTGTTATTGGCTACACCTTC. This sequence encodes CASSQGQGPSVIGYTF.

V gene TRBV11-2 combines with J gene TRBJ2-3; 15 bases are shared with TRBD2. The J segment lost 6 bases and the V segment lost 4 bases, leaving 8 bases of the junction unmatched. CDR3 length: 17 residues. Germline lookup yields CDR1 SGHAT and CDR2 FQNNGV. CDR3 DNA sequence: TGTGCCAGCAGCTGGACTAGCGGGGGGGTGACTAAGGATACGCAGTATTTT. This encodes CASSWTSGGVTKDTQYF.

J is TRBJ2-5 and V is TRBV6-2 or TRBV6-3, with D perhaps matching TRBD2 (6 bases). The CDR3 is 16 residues long. V was cut by 0 bases and J by 4 bases, with 15 bases left in between. Germline V lookup: CDR1 MNHEY, CDR2 SVGEGT. Here the CDR3 DNA reads TGTGCCAGCAGTTACTCAGCCGGGGGTTCAGGAGAGACCCAGTACTTC. Amino acids: CASSYSAGGSGETQYF.

CDR3 loop: CASSQAGGPGETQYF. The CDR3 DNA is TGTGCCAGCAGCCAGGCGGGAGGGCCGGGGGAGACCCAGTACTTC. The gene calls are TRBV3-1 (or the pseudogene TRBV3-2) and TRBJ2-5; 9 bases match TRBD2. Germline CDR1 LGHDT, CDR2 YNNKEL (reference sequence). J lost 5 bases, V lost 3 bases, and 7 bases had no gene match. CDR3 length: 15 amino acids.